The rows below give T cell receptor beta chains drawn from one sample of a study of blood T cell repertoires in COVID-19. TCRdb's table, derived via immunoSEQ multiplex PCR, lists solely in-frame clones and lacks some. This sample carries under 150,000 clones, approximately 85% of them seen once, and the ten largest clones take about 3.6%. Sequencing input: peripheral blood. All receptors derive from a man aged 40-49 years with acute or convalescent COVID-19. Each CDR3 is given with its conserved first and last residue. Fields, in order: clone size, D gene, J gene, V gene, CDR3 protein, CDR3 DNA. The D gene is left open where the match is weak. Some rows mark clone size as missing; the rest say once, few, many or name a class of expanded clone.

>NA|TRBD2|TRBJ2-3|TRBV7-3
CASSLRLAGSDTQYF
TGTGCCAGCAGCTTAAGGCTAGCGGGCTCAGATACGCAGTATTTT
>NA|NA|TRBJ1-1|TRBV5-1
CASSGPQMNTEAFF
TGCGCCAGCAGCGGCCCCCAAATGAACACTGAAGCTTTCTTT
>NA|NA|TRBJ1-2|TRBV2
CASSSDSLYGYTF
TGTGCCAGCAGTTCCGACAGCCTCTATGGCTACACCTTC
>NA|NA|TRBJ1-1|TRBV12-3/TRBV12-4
CASRRKQNTEAFF
TGTGCCAGCAGGAGGAAACAGAACACTGAAGCTTTCTTT
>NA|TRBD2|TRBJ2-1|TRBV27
CASSLRGGRLGSYNEQFF
TGTGCCAGCAGTTTACGGGGGGGCCGGTTAGGCTCCTACAATGAGCAGTTCTTC
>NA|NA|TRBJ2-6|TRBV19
CASSSGAGANVLTF
TGTGCCAGTAGTTCAGGGGCTGGGGCCAACGTCCTGACTTTC
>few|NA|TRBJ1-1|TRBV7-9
CASRLTVNTEAFF
TGTGCCAGCAGGTTAACGGTGAACACTGAAGCTTTCTTT
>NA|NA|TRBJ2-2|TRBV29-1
CSVEAGIPDHTGELFF
TGCAGCGTTGAAGCAGGAATCCCCGATCACACCGGGGAGCTGTTTTTT
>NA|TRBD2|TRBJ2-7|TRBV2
CASSRLAGALYEQYF
TGTGCCAGCAGTCGACTAGCGGGGGCCCTCTACGAGCAGTACTTC
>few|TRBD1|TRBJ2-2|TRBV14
CASSERTRDRMNTGELFF
TGTGCCAGCAGCGAACGGACCCGGGACAGGATGAACACCGGGGAGCTGTTTTTT
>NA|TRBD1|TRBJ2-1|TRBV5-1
CASSLEFGQGDPLSYNEQFF
TGCGCCAGCAGCTTGGAGTTCGGGCAGGGGGATCCCCTATCCTACAATGAGCAGTTCTTC
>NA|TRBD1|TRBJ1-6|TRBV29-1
CSVLQGDNSPLHF
TGCAGCGTTCTACAGGGGGATAATTCACCCCTCCACTTT
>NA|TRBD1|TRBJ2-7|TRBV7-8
CASSSYRGPYEQYF
TGTGCCAGCAGCTCGTACAGGGGGCCCTACGAGCAGTACTTC
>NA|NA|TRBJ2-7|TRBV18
CASSSGVGTSYEQYF
TGTGCCAGCTCATCAGGGGTTGGGACCTCCTACGAGCAGTACTTC
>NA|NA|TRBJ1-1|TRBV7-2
CASSLVDRNTEAFF
TGTGCCAGCAGCTTAGTGGACAGGAACACTGAAGCTTTCTTT
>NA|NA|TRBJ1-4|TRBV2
CASSEAREEIEKLFF
TGTGCCAGCAGTGAAGCCCGTGAGGAGATAGAAAAACTGTTTTTT
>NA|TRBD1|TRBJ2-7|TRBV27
CASSLGQGASYEQYF
TGTGCCAGCAGTTTAGGCCAGGGGGCCTCCTACGAGCAGTACTTC
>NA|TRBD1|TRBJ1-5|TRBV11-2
CASSPTGMQPQHF
TGTGCCAGCAGCCCGACAGGGATGCAGCCCCAGCATTTT
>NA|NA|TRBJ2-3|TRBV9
CASSVGPLNGDTQYF
TGTGCCAGCAGCGTAGGTCCTCTCAACGGAGATACGCAGTATTTT
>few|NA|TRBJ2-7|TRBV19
CASSPDSSSYEQYF
TGTGCCAGTAGTCCAGACAGCAGCTCCTACGAGCAGTACTTC
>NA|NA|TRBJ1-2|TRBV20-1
CSASKGAVGGYTF
TGCAGTGCTAGTAAAGGGGCGGTGGGGGGCTACACCTTC
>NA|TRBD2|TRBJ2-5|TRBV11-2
CASSRTSILQETQYF
TGTGCCAGCAGTCGGACTAGCATACTACAAGAGACCCAGTACTTC
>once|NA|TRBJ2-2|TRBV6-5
CASIPRAGELFF
TGTGCCAGCATCCCCCGCGCCGGGGAGCTGTTTTTT
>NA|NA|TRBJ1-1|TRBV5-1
CASSLQGEAFF
TGCGCCAGCAGCTTACAGGGTGAAGCTTTCTTT
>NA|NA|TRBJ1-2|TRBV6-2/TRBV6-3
CASSYYRGRANYGYTF
TGTGCCAGCAGTTACTATAGGGGCCGAGCTAACTATGGCTACACCTTC
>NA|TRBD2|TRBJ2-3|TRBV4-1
CASSLRTDSSGIGDTQYF
TGCGCCAGCAGCTTGCGCACCGATTCTAGCGGGATAGGAGATACGCAGTATTTT
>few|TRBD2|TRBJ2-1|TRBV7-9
CASSPRASGEGEQFF
TGTGCCAGCAGCCCCCGTGCTAGCGGGGAAGGTGAGCAGTTCTTC
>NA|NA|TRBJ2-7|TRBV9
CASSPRVYEQYF
TGTGCCAGCAGCCCTCGGGTCTACGAGCAGTACTTC
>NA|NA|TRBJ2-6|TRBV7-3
CASSLTSVAGANVLTF
TGTGCCAGCAGCTTAACATCTGTAGCTGGGGCCAACGTCCTGACTTTC
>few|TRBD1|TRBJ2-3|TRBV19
CASSTPSGTGSDTQYF
TGTGCCAGTAGTACCCCTTCCGGGACAGGGTCAGATACGCAGTATTTT
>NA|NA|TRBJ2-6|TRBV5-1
CASSFEGGSGANVLTF
TGCGCCAGCAGCTTTGAGGGAGGCTCTGGGGCCAACGTCCTGACTTTC
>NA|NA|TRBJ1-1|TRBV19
CASSMVPQGRNTEAFF
TGTGCCAGTAGTATGGTTCCGCAGGGTAGGAACACTGAAGCTTTCTTT
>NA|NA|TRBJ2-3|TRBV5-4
CASSLDGQPTDTQYF
TGTGCCAGCAGCTTGGATGGGCAGCCCACAGATACGCAGTATTTT
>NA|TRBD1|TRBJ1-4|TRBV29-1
CSVGQPNEKLFF
TGCAGCGTGGGACAGCCTAATGAAAAACTGTTTTTT
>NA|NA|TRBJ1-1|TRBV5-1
CASWAGPNTEAFF
TGCGCCAGCTGGGCGGGGCCGAACACTGAAGCTTTCTTT
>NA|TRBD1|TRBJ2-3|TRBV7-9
CASSSYRGPADTQYF
TGTGCCAGCAGCTCCTACAGGGGGCCCGCAGATACGCAGTATTTT
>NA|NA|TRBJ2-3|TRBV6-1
CASSEGAATDTQYF
TGTGCCAGCAGTGAAGGGGCAGCCACAGATACGCAGTATTTT
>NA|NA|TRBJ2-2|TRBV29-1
CSGGDTNTGELFF
TGCAGCGGCGGGGATACGAACACCGGGGAGCTGTTTTTT
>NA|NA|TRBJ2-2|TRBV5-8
CASSLGPGITGELFF
TGTGCCAGCAGCCTCGGTCCGGGAATCACCGGGGAGCTGTTTTTT
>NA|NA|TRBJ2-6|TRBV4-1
CASSQDQAVSGANVLTF
TGCGCCAGCAGCCAAGATCAGGCAGTCTCTGGGGCCAACGTCCTGACTTTC
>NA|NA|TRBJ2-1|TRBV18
CASSQTDYNEQFF
TGTGCCAGCTCACAGACAGACTACAATGAGCAGTTCTTC
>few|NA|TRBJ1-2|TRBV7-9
CASSFAGNYGYTF
TGTGCCAGCAGCTTTGCAGGGAACTATGGCTACACCTTC
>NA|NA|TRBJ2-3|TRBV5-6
CASSLVVVPDTQYF
TGTGCCAGCAGCTTGGTGGTAGTACCAGATACGCAGTATTTT
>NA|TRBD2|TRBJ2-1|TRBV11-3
CASSLGGTSGRYNEQFF
TGTGCCAGCAGCTTAGGCGGGACTAGCGGGCGATACAATGAGCAGTTCTTC
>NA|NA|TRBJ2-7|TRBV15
CATSRESGYEQYF
TGTGCCACCAGCAGAGAATCGGGATACGAGCAGTACTTC
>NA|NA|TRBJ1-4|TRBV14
CASSQRLATNEKLFF
TGTGCCAGCAGCCAAAGACTTGCAACTAATGAAAAACTGTTTTTT
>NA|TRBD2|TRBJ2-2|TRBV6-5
CASSYSNGGAGELFF
TGTGCCAGCAGTTACTCGAACGGGGGGGCCGGGGAGCTGTTTTTT
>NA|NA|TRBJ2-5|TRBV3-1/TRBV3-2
CASSQDPRGAQETQYF
TGTGCCAGCAGCCAAGACCCACGGGGTGCCCAAGAGACCCAGTACTTC
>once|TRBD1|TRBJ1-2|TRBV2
CASSSQGMGGYTF
TGTGCCAGCAGTTCACAGGGGATGGGAGGCTACACCTTC
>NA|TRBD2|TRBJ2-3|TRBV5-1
CASSETSGAAMDTQYF
TGCGCCAGCAGCGAGACTAGCGGGGCTGCTATGGATACGCAGTATTTT
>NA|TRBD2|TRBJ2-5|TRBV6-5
CASSYSRLAGAETQYF
TGTGCCAGCAGTTACTCGCGGCTAGCGGGGGCGGAGACCCAGTACTTC
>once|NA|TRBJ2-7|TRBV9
CASSEGPGGNYEQYF
TGTGCCAGCAGCGAGGGACCCGGGGGAAACTACGAGCAGTACTTC
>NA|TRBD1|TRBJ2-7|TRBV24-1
CATSDSGQGSSYEQYF
TGTGCCACCAGTGACTCGGGACAGGGGTCCTCCTACGAGCAGTACTTC
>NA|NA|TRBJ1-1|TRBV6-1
CASSEVDRVLRAFF
TGTGCCAGCAGTGAAGTAGATCGGGTACTGAGAGCTTTCTTT
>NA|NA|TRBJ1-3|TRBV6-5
CASSLYRASGNTIYF
TGTGCCAGCAGTCTTTACAGGGCCTCTGGAAACACCATATATTTT
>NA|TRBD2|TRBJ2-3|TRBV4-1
CASSQTPGLELADTQYF
TGCGCCAGCAGCCAAACCCCGGGACTAGAATTAGCAGATACGCAGTATTTT
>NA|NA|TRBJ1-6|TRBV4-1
CASSQGIWNSPLHF
TGCGCCAGCAGCCAGGGCATATGGAATTCACCCCTCCACTTT
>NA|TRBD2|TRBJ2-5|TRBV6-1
CASSEEVRLAGGNF
TGTGCCAGCAGTGAAGAAGTTAGGCTAGCGGGGGGGAACTTC
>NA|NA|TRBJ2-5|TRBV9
CASSSRDGGAQETQYF
TGTGCCAGCAGCTCCCGAGACGGAGGGGCCCAAGAGACCCAGTACTTC
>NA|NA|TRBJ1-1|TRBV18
CASSPRSGSTTEAFF
TGTGCCAGCTCACCACGTTCCGGGAGTACCACTGAAGCTTTCTTT